The 15 T cell receptor beta chains below come from one sample, sequenced in a study of control samples from healthy donors and cancer patients. TCRdb keeps only in-frame clones here, not all; method: immunoSEQ multiplex PCR. The sample has a few thousand clones, 60% to 80% seen once. The source material was formalin-fixed, paraffin-embedded tissue. These TCRs come from a female donor with melanoma.

This clone was detected only once. A much bigger clone sits one base away, suggesting this may be a read error. This same CDR3 is encoded by further DNA sequences in the sample. The J gene is TRBJ1-1, the V gene TRBV30, with D possibly being TRBD1 (5 bases). The germline V gene encodes CDR1 GTSNPN and CDR2 SVGIG (reference sequence). This CDR3 has 15 residues. CDR3 sequence reads: CAWSVPGRMNTEAFF. In DNA form, the CDR3 reads TGTGCCTGGAGTGTACCGGGACGCATGAATACTGAAGCTTTCTTT.

The genes are TRBV10-3 and TRBJ1-4, with 7 bases identical to TRBD1. Germline CDR1 ENHRY, CDR2 SYGVKD. V lost 11 bases, J lost 13 bases, and 16 bases stayed unmatched. This CDR3 is 13 amino acids long. CDR3 amino acids: CASKLEGGDRLFF. As DNA, the CDR3 is TGTGCCTCGAAGCTGGAGGGCGGGGACAGACTGTTTTTT.

This clone was found a few times. The V and J genes are TRBV9 and TRBJ2-3, with TRBD1 as a possible D gene (5 bases). The CDR3 totals 15 residues. The V end lost 0 bases, the J end lost 8 bases, and 16 bases lay between the germline ends. Germline V gene sequence: CDR1 SGDLS, CDR2 YYNGEE. CDR3 nucleotide sequence: TGTGCCAGCAGCGTAGATTCGCGACCGCAGGGTACGCAGTATTTT. It yields the protein CASSVDSRPQGTQYF.

CDR3 nucleotides: TGTGCCAGCAGCTTTGGAACAGGGCCCCAAGAGACCCAGTACTTC. It encodes CASSFGTGPQETQYF. This chain uses TRBV7-8 with TRBJ2-5; tentatively, D is TRBD1 (6 bases). The CDR3 covers 15 residues. CDR1 SGHVS and CDR2 FQNEAQ come from the germline V gene. Trimming took off 3 bases at V and 1 base at J, with 12 bases between the two ends.

The table lists this clone with a count of one. V gene TRBV28 combines with J gene TRBJ1-3; D call uncertain. With 2 bases removed from V and 4 bases from J, the gap between germline ends came to 0 bases. Germline-derived CDR1 and CDR2 are MDHEN and SYDVKM. There are 11 residues in the CDR3. The CDR3 sequence is CASSLGNTIYF. The DNA for the CDR3 is TGTGCCAGCAGTTTAGGAAACACCATATATTTT.

This clone was picked up a small number of times. The rearrangement links TRBV28 to TRBJ2-5, with 9 bases aligning to TRBD2. J was trimmed by 5 bases and V by 10 bases; bases with no gene match: 8. The CDR3 length is 13 residues. Germline V CDR1 and CDR2: MDHEN, SYDVKM. Here the CDR3 DNA reads TGTGCCACCTGCGGGAGGGCCCGTGAGACCCAGTACTTC. It codes for CATCGRARETQYF.

The V and J genes are TRBV3-1 (or the pseudogene TRBV3-2) and TRBJ1-1, with D unresolved. V lost 4 bases and J lost 1, with 4 bases in between. CDR1 is LGHDT, CDR2 YNNKEL, per germline (reference sequence). This CDR3 is 12 amino acids long. In DNA, the CDR3 is TGTGCCAGCAGCCGGGGGAACACTGAAGCTTTCTTT. Translated: CASSRGNTEAFF.

The rearrangement links TRBV21-1 to TRBJ1-6. TRBV21-1 is shown as a pseudogene. There are 17 residues in the CDR3. The CDR3 sequence: CASSKEEGGSYNSPLHF. The CDR3 region has the DNA TGTGCCAGCAGCAAAGAAGAGGGCGGCTCCTATAATTCACCCCTCCACTTT.

This chain joins TRBV7-3 and TRBJ2-5; D is unclear. V lost 3 bases, J lost 2 bases, and 16 bases lay in between. Germline loops: CDR1 SGHTA, CDR2 FQGTGA. CDR3 length: 16 residues. The CDR3 reads CASSFKTDFRQETQYF. CDR3 nucleotide sequence: TGTGCCAGCAGCTTTAAAACAGATTTTAGACAAGAGACCCAGTACTTC.

The chain employs TRBV7-3 and TRBJ2-2, with D perhaps being TRBD1 or TRBD2 (6 bases each). Looked up from germline, CDR1 is SGHTA and CDR2 is FQGTGA. V gave up 1 base and J gave up 10 bases, with 10 bases separating them. This CDR3 contains 13 residues. The CDR3 loop is CASSLRRGSELFF. In DNA form, the CDR3 reads TGTGCCAGCAGCTTAAGGAGGGGGTCGGAGCTGTTTTTT.

The chain employs TRBV7-2 and TRBJ1-5, with TRBD1 identical over 9 bases. The V gene end was trimmed by 1 base and the J gene end by 4 bases; junction bases not matched to a gene: 8. CDR1 is SGHTA and CDR2 is FQGNSA in the germline V gene. The CDR3 contains 17 residues. CDR3 in amino acids: CASSLEGQGPTNQPQHF. DNA of the CDR3: TGTGCCAGCAGCTTAGAAGGACAGGGGCCGACGAATCAGCCCCAGCATTTT.

V and J are TRBV6-5 and TRBJ2-7; 7 bases are a match to TRBD2. Germline V lookup: CDR1 MNHEY, CDR2 SVGAGI. V trimming: 0 bases; J trimming: 3 bases; junction bases outside the gene matches: 8. This CDR3 contains 16 residues. Here the CDR3 DNA reads TGTGCCAGCAGTTACTCGAGCGGGAACGGGATCTACGAGCAGTACTTC. Residues: CASSYSSGNGIYEQYF.

This clone came up once. V is TRBV21-1 and J is TRBJ2-3; whether TRBD1, the table's D call, matches the DNA was not checked. TRBV21-1 is a pseudogene locus. The CDR3 is 13 amino acids. CDR3: CARPRDNTDTQYF. The CDR3 DNA reads TGTGCCAGACCCCGGGACAACACAGATACGCAGTATTTT.

The genes are TRBV7-4 and TRBJ2-3; TRBD2 might be the D (6 bases). Trimming removed 2 bases from V and 2 bases from J, with 14 bases in between. Germline V lookup: CDR1 SGHVT, CDR2 SQSDAQ. The CDR3 is made up of 16 amino acids. The CDR3 here is CASSLKIAEDTDTQYF. In DNA form, the CDR3 reads TGTGCCAGCAGCTTAAAAATAGCGGAAGACACAGATACGCAGTATTTT.

This clone was observed a handful of times. This CDR3 is CASSTDRYNEQFF. In DNA, the CDR3 is TGTGCCAGCAGCACTGACAGGTACAATGAGCAGTTCTTC. The chain employs TRBV5-6 and TRBJ2-1; perhaps TRBD1 as D (6 bases). Trimming removed 4 bases from V and 4 bases from J, with 9 bases in between. Looked up from germline, CDR1 is SGHDT and CDR2 is YYEEEE. The CDR3 extends over 13 amino acids.